Shown below are 29 T cell receptor beta chains from a single sample sequenced in a study of T cell responses to AZD1222 COVID-19 vaccine. Method: immunoSEQ multiplex PCR; TCRdb's copy keeps in-frame clones and lacks some. The repertoire holds under 150,000 clones, with roughly 90% as singletons. The sample consisted of peripheral blood, taken on day 0 of AZD1222 vaccination. The receptors shown here come from an adult in good health.

CDR3 amino acids: CATIRYTGGFYEQYF. CDR3 DNA sequence: TGTGCCACCATTAGGTACACAGGGGGCTTCTACGAGCAGTACTTC. The chain joins TRBV13 to TRBJ2-7; 9 bases match TRBD1. Trimming took 10 bases from V and 3 from J; bases not matched to a gene: 13. Per the germline V gene, CDR1 is PRHDT and CDR2 is FYEKMQ (reference sequence). The CDR3 totals 15 residues.

V usage is TRBV6-4 and J usage is TRBJ1-1; a possible D gene is TRBD1 (5 bases). V was cut by 4 bases and J by 5 bases, with 5 bases left in between. Germline values: CDR1 MRHNA, CDR2 SNTAGT. The CDR3 is 11 residues long. The CDR3, as DNA: TGTGCCAGCAGTGGGGGGACTGAAGCTTTCTTT. This codes for CASSGGTEAFF.

In its sample, this clone was seen a few times. The chain joins TRBV7-9 to TRBJ1-5; D unresolved. Deletions cut 0 bases from V and 2 bases from J, with 5 bases between. Germline CDR1 SEHNR, CDR2 FQNEAQ (reference sequence). The CDR3 covers 14 residues. The CDR3 sequence is CASSLADGNQPQHF. CDR3 in DNA: TGTGCCAGCAGCTTAGCGGACGGCAATCAGCCCCAGCATTTT.

The chain links TRBV10-1 to TRBJ1-5; D not certain. This CDR3 has 13 amino acids. Germline V lookup: CDR1 WNHNN, CDR2 SYGVQD (reference sequence). V lost 3 bases and J lost 0, with 3 bases in between. CDR3 DNA sequence: TGCGCCAGCAGTGAAAATAGCAATCAGCCCCAGCATTTT. Translation: CASSENSNQPQHF.

The chain employs TRBV19 and TRBJ1-2; D unresolved. Trimming removed 4 bases at V and 3 bases at J, with 0 bases between. The CDR3 spans 10 residues. Germline V CDR1 and CDR2: LNHDA, SQIVND (reference sequence). CDR3 in amino acids: CASSNYGYTF. The CDR3, as DNA: TGTGCCAGTAGTAACTATGGCTACACCTTC.

The chain employs TRBV12-5 and TRBJ1-5; no clear D gene. This CDR3 contains 12 residues. V was trimmed by 6 bases and J by 10 bases, leaving 13 bases between them. Germline values: CDR1 LGHNT, CDR2 FRNRAP. Here the CDR3 reads CASGLNPGPQHF. CDR3 DNA sequence: TGTGCTAGTGGCTTGAATCCGGGTCCCCAGCATTTT.

V is TRBV3-1 (or the pseudogene TRBV3-2) and J is TRBJ1-5; possibly TRBD1 for D (6 bases). The CDR3 is made up of 15 amino acids. CDR1 is LGHDT, CDR2 YNNKEL, per germline (reference sequence). V was clipped by 3 bases and J by 1 base, with 10 bases between them. In DNA form, the CDR3 reads TGTGCCAGCAGCCACGGGACATTGAGCAATCAGCCCCAGCATTTT. It is translated as CASSHGTLSNQPQHF.

In this sample, this clone turned up a few times. The chain recombines TRBV18 with TRBJ2-3; D not resolved. V lost 2 bases, J lost 4 bases, and 13 bases lay in between. The CDR3 totals 15 residues. The germline gives CDR1 KGHSH, CDR2 LQKENI. The chain's CDR3 is CASSPELRYPDTQYF. CDR3 DNA: TGTGCCAGCTCACCAGAACTGAGGTATCCAGATACGCAGTATTTT.

The chain combines TRBV6-1 with TRBJ1-6, with D unclear. The V and J ends lost 4 bases and 0 bases respectively, with 10 bases between them. The CDR3 has 16 residues. CDR1 and CDR2 from the germline V gene are MNHNS and SASEGT. The CDR3 loop reads CASSVGESSYNSPLHF. The CDR3 bases are TGTGCCAGCAGTGTTGGCGAGAGCTCCTATAATTCACCCCTCCACTTT.

This chain uses TRBV19 with TRBJ1-5, with D tentatively TRBD1 (5 bases). CDR3 length: 15 residues. V gave up 2 bases and J gave up 2 bases, with 10 bases separating them. The germline gives CDR1 LNHDA, CDR2 SQIVND (reference sequence). CDR3 DNA sequence: TGTGCCAGTAGTATATTAGGGGAGGGCAATCAGCCCCAGCATTTT. It encodes CASSILGEGNQPQHF.

The chain couples TRBV7-6 to TRBJ2-7; the match to TRBD1 covers 9 bases. The V and J ends lost 0 bases and 0 bases, in that order; junction bases with no gene match: 9. The CDR3 spans 18 residues. Germline-derived CDR1 and CDR2 are SGHVS and FNYEAQ. CDR3 region: CASSLAPAGTGSSYEQYF. The CDR3 DNA follows: TGTGCCAGCAGCTTAGCCCCGGCCGGGACAGGGAGCTCCTACGAGCAGTACTTC.

The chain couples TRBV18 to TRBJ2-5; a weak D match, TRBD1 (6 bases). The CDR3 totals 16 residues. Germline V CDR1 and CDR2: KGHSH, LQKENI. Trimming removed 2 bases at V and 1 base at J, with 14 bases between. The CDR3 DNA is TGTGCCAGCTCACCATCTCACAGCAGGGGCCAAGAGACCCAGTACTTC. It encodes CASSPSHSRGQETQYF.

The CDR3 DNA sequence: TGCGCCAGCAGCTTGGCCCAGGGGCTCGGCGAGCAGTACTTC. It specifies CASSLAQGLGEQYF. This rearrangement joins TRBV5-1 to TRBJ2-7, with D perhaps TRBD1 (6 bases). The germline V and J ends were trimmed by 0 bases and 6 bases, with 13 bases remaining between them. The germline CDR1 and CDR2 sequences are SGHRS and YFSETQ. The CDR3 sequence is 14 residues long.

The gene calls are TRBV7-9 and TRBJ1-1, with D unresolved. The length of the CDR3 is 15 residues. With 0 bases removed from V and 0 bases from J, the gap between germline ends came to 8 bases. CDR1 and CDR2 from the germline V gene are SEHNR and FQNEAQ (reference sequence). CDR3 coding DNA: TGTGCCAGCAGCTTAGCGGCGAGGGTGAACACTGAAGCTTTCTTT. It translates to CASSLAARVNTEAFF.

This chain joins TRBV19 and TRBJ1-1; TRBD1 matches at 9 bases. Germline assignment: CDR1 LNHDA and CDR2 SQIVND (reference sequence). V shed 6 bases, J shed 0 bases, and the junction held 2 bases outside the gene matches. This CDR3 region has 14 residues. The CDR3: CASRWTGVNTEAFF. As DNA, the CDR3 is TGTGCCAGTAGATGGACAGGGGTGAACACTGAAGCTTTCTTT.

The genes are TRBV9 and TRBJ2-2; perhaps TRBD1 as D (6 bases). The germline CDR1 and CDR2 sequences are SGDLS and YYNGEE. The CDR3 runs 16 residues. V lost 0 bases to trimming and J lost 3 bases, with 12 bases between them. The CDR3 region has the DNA TGTGCCAGCAGCGTAGCTTCCAGGGGAGACACCGGGGAGCTGTTTTTT. This sequence encodes CASSVASRGDTGELFF.

This sequence joins TRBV7-9 and TRBJ2-3; 7 positions match TRBD1. The CDR3 contains 17 residues. Germline V gene sequence: CDR1 SEHNR, CDR2 FQNEAQ (reference sequence). The ends lost 5 bases at V and 0 bases at J; junction bases unmatched: 11. CDR3 sequence (DNA): TGTGCCAGCAGCACTCTTACAGGGGATTCTAGCACAGATACGCAGTATTTT. Protein product: CASSTLTGDSSTDTQYF.

J is TRBJ1-2 and V is TRBV12-3 or TRBV12-4; no reliable D call. The CDR3 is made up of 13 amino acids. V dropped 2 bases and J dropped 6 bases, with 10 bases sitting between them. The CDR3 nucleotides are TGTGCCAGCAGTTTAAGGTGGAGGGATGGCTACACCTTC. Residues: CASSLRWRDGYTF.

V and J are TRBV5-4 and TRBJ2-5; TRBD2 is a possible D gene (6 bases). Germline V CDR1 and CDR2: SGHNT, YYREEE (reference sequence). Trimming removed 5 bases from V and 5 bases from J, with 16 bases in between. The CDR3 sequence is 14 residues long. For the CDR3, the DNA is TGTGCCAGCAGGACCTCGGGGGAGGTGGAGACCCAGTACTTC. Protein product: CASRTSGEVETQYF. Using reference TRBV5-4 and TRBJ2-5 for the parts outside the CDR3, the full variable domain is ETGVTQSPTHLIKTRGQQVTLRCSSQSGHNTVSWYQQALGQGPQFIFQYYREEENGRGNFPPRFSGLQFPNYSSELNVNALELDDSALYLCASRTSGEVETQYFGPGTRLLVL.

The V gene is TRBV6-2 or TRBV6-3, the J gene TRBJ1-2; TRBD1 agrees at 7 bases. Germline V gene lookup returns CDR1 MNHEY and CDR2 SVGEGT. The CDR3 contains 15 residues. V lost 5 bases, J lost 4 bases, and 10 bases stayed unmatched. The CDR3 DNA sequence: TGTGCCAGCAGTGCTCCGGGACAGTTTTTCTATGGCTACACCTTC. It is translated as CASSAPGQFFYGYTF.

The CDR3 region is CASSQRGAEIQETQYF. DNA for the CDR3: TGTGCCAGCTCACAGCGGGGGGCAGAGATCCAAGAGACCCAGTACTTC. The V and J genes are TRBV18 and TRBJ2-5; 9 nucleotides match TRBD2. V lost 4 bases to trimming and J lost 1 base; unmatched junction nucleotides: 7. Germline V CDR1 and CDR2: KGHSH, LQKENI. CDR3 length equals 16 residues.

This sequence joins TRBV6-2 or TRBV6-3 and TRBJ2-7, with a weak D call TRBD1 (5 bases). This CDR3 region has 14 residues. Germline V lookup: CDR1 MNHEY, CDR2 SVGEGT. V shed 2 bases and J shed 3 bases, with 11 bases lying between them. The CDR3 DNA is TGTGCCAGCAGTTACCGCGCAGGGTACTACGAGCAGTACTTC. Its translation is CASSYRAGYYEQYF.

This rearrangement joins TRBV7-2 to TRBJ2-1, with D unresolved. The CDR3 totals 15 residues. The germline CDR1 and CDR2 sequences are SGHTA and FQGNSA. Trimming removed 4 bases at V and 0 bases at J, with 10 bases between. CDR3 protein: CASSSDFNSYNEQFF. DNA for the CDR3: TGTGCCAGCAGCTCAGACTTTAACTCCTACAATGAGCAGTTCTTC.

In this sample, this clone turned up a few times. The genes are TRBV6-2 or TRBV6-3 and TRBJ2-7; 8 bases fit TRBD1. The CDR3 consists of 14 residues. CDR1 and CDR2 (germline): MNHEY, SVGEGT. J lost 4 bases, V lost 2 bases, and 4 bases had no gene match. CDR3 sequence reads: CASSYETGAYEQYF. CDR3 DNA: TGTGCCAGCAGTTACGAGACAGGGGCGTACGAGCAGTACTTC.

This chain uses TRBV15 with TRBJ2-7; 10 bases are a match to TRBD1. Per the germline V gene, CDR1 is LNHNV and CDR2 is YYDKDF (reference sequence). The V and J ends lost 5 bases and 2 bases, in that order; junction bases with no gene match: 9. CDR3 length: 16 amino acids. CDR3 bases: TGTGCCACCAGCTTGTCCGGGACAGGGGTTGCCTACGAGCAGTACTTC. Protein product: CATSLSGTGVAYEQYF.

This chain links TRBV7-8 with TRBJ1-2, with D possibly TRBD1 on 6 matching bases. The CDR3 is 17 residues long. Between the trimmed V and J ends, which lost 3 bases and 1 base, there was a span of 18 bases. Germline assignment: CDR1 SGHVS and CDR2 FQNEAQ. The CDR3, as DNA: TGTGCCAGCAGCTTTTCGAGCTCGGGACAAATTAACTATGGCTACACCTTC. It translates to CASSFSSSGQINYGYTF. Supplemented by reference TRBV7-8 and TRBJ1-2, the full variable domain reads GAGVSQSPRYKVAKRGQDVALRCDPISGHVSLFWYQQALGQGPEFLTYFQNEAQLDKSGLPSDRFFAERPEGSVSTLKIQRTQQEDSAVYLCASSFSSSGQINYGYTFGSGTRLTVV.

J is TRBJ1-1 and V is TRBV6-2 or TRBV6-3; D is possibly TRBD1 (5 bases). CDR1 and CDR2 (germline): MNHEY, SVGEGT. The CDR3 has 12 amino acids. V was clipped by 6 bases and J by 8 bases, with 13 bases between them. CDR3 amino acids: CASSTGTLEAFF. DNA for the CDR3: TGTGCCAGCAGCACCGGGACGTTAGAAGCTTTCTTT.

On this clone itself: This CDR3 is also generated by other DNA sequences in the sample. The rearrangement links TRBV5-1 to TRBJ2-5, with a tentative D call TRBD2 (6 bases). Germline CDR1 and CDR2: SGHRS and YFSETQ. The CDR3 has 14 amino acids. Trimming shortened V by 7 bases and J by 5 bases, and 18 bases separated the two germline ends. The CDR3 DNA is TGCGCCAGCCGCCCGGGGCTCGCGGGGGAGACCCAGTACTTC. This codes for CASRPGLAGETQYF.

The chain has TRBV5-1 and TRBJ1-2; no definite D call. CDR3 length: 14 amino acids. The V gene's germline CDR1 is SGHRS and CDR2 YFSETQ. V gave up 0 bases and J gave up 4 bases, with 10 bases separating them. CDR3 sequence reads: CASSLATGVYGYTF. CDR3 coding DNA: TGCGCCAGCAGCTTGGCCACTGGGGTCTATGGCTACACCTTC.